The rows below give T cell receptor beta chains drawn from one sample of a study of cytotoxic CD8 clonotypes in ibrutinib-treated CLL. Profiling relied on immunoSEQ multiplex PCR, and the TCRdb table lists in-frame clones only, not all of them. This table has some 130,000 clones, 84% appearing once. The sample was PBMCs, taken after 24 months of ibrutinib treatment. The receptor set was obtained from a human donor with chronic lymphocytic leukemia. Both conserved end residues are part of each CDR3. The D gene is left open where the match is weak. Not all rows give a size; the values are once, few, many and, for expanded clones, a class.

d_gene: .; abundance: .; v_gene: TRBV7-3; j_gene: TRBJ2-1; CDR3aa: CASSLIPYNEQFF; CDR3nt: TGTGCCAGCAGCTTGATCCCCTACAATGAGCAGTTCTTC
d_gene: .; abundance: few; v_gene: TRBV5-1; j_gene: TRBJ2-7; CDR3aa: CASSLGQYEQYF; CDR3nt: TGCGCCAGCAGCCTGGGACAATACGAGCAGTACTTC
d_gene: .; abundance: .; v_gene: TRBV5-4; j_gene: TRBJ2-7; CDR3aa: CASSLGGTTYEQYF; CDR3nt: TGTGCCAGCAGCTTGGGAGGGACAACCTACGAGCAGTACTTC
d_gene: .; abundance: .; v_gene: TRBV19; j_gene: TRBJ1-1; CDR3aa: CASSIRTGTHNTEAFF; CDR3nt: TGTGCCAGTAGTATTCGAACCGGGACACACAACACTGAAGCTTTCTTT
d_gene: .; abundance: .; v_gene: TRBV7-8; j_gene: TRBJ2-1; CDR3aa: CASSVGKMVSSYNEQFF; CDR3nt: TGTGCCAGCAGCGTAGGGAAGATGGTTAGCTCCTACAATGAGCAGTTCTTC
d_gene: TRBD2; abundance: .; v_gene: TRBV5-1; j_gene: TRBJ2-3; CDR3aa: CASSLVATSGGTDTQYF; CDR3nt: TGCGCCAGCAGCTTGGTGGCGACTAGCGGGGGCACAGATACGCAGTATTTT
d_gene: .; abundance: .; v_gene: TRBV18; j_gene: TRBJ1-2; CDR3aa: CASSVEMENYGYTF; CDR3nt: TGTGCCAGCTCGGTCGAGATGGAGAACTATGGCTACACCTTC
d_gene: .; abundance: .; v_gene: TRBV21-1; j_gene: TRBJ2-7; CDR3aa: CASLIDKGAYEQYF; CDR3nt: TGTGCCAGCCTAATAGACAAGGGAGCCTACGAGCAGTACTTC
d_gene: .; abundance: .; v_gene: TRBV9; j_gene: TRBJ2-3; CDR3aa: CASSVGASTDTQYF; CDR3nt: TGTGCCAGCAGCGTAGGGGCAAGCACAGATACGCAGTATTTT
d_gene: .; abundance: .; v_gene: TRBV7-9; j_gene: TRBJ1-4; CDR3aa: CASSHPASGTNEKLFF; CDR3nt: TGTGCCAGCAGCCATCCAGCGAGTGGCACTAATGAAAAACTGTTTTTT
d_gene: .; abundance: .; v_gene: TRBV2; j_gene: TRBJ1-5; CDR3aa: CASNPSSSNQPQHF; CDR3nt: TGTGCCAGCAACCCATCCTCTAGCAATCAGCCCCAGCATTTT
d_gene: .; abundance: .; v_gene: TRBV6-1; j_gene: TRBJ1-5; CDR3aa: CASSKTRDQPQHF; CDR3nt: TGTGCCAGCAGCAAGACAAGGGATCAGCCCCAGCATTTT
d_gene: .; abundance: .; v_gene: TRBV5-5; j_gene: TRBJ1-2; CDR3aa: CASSPNAREGYGYTF; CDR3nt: TGTGCCAGCAGCCCAAACGCACGGGAGGGCTATGGCTACACCTTC
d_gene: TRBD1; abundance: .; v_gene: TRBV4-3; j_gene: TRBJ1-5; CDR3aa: CASSQAYRGHQPQHF; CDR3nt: TGCGCCAGCAGCCAGGCCTACAGGGGGCATCAGCCCCAGCATTTT
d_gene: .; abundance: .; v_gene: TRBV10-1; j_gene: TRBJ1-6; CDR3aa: CASSAGRRSGSPLHF; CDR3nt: TGCGCCAGCAGTGCGGGCCGCAGATCCGGGTCACCCCTCCACTTT
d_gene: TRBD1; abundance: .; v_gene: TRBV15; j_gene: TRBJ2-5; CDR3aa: CATSGGQGGWETQYF; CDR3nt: TGTGCCACCAGCGGAGGACAGGGGGGTTGGGAGACCCAGTACTTC
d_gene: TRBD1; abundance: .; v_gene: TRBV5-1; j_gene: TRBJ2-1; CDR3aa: CASSLQGADNEQFF; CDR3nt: TGCGCCAGCAGCTTACAGGGGGCCGACAATGAGCAGTTCTTC
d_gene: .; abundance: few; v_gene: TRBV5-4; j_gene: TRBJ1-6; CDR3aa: CASSSRGIGNSPLHF; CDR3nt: TGTGCCAGCAGCTCCCGCGGGATAGGTAATTCACCCCTCCACTTT
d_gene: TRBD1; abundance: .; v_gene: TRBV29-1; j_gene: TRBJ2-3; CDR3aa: CSVPRGLSTDTQYF; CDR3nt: TGCAGCGTCCCCAGGGGGCTCAGCACAGATACGCAGTATTTT
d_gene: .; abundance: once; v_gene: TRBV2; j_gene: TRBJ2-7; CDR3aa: CASSSTFRGAAYEQYF; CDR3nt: TGTGCCAGCAGTTCAACTTTCAGAGGGGCCGCCTACGAGCAGTACTTC
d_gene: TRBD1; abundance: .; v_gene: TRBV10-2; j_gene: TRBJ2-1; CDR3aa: CASTQGQAYNEQFF; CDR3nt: TGCGCCAGCACCCAGGGACAGGCCTACAATGAGCAGTTCTTC
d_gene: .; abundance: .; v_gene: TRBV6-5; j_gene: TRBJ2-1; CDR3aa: CASSRSRDYNEQFF; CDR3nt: TGTGCCAGCAGCCGATCACGGGACTACAATGAGCAGTTCTTC
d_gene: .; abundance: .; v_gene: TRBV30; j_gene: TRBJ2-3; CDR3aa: CAWSVLVGTDTQYF; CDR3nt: TGTGCCTGGAGTGTACTAGTAGGCACAGATACGCAGTATTTT
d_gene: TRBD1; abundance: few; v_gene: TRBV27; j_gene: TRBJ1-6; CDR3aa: CATSPGQGNNSPLHF; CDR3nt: TGTGCCACCTCTCCGGGACAGGGGAATAATTCACCCCTCCACTTT
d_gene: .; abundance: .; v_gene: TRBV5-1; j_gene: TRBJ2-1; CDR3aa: CASSLVGGDNEQFF; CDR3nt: TGCGCCAGCAGCTTGGTAGGCGGGGACAATGAGCAGTTCTTC
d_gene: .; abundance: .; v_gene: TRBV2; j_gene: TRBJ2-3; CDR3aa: CASEHGQKPRGTDTQYF; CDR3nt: TGTGCCAGCGAACACGGACAAAAACCTAGGGGCACAGATACGCAGTATTTT
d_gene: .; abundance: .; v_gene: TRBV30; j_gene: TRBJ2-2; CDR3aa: CAWSVRSGGGELFF; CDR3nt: TGTGCCTGGAGTGTACGCAGTGGCGGCGGGGAGCTGTTTTTT
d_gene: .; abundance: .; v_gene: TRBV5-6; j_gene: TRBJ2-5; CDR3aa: CASAASSGIEETQYF; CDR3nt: TGTGCCAGCGCAGCTTCGTCAGGGATAGAAGAGACCCAGTACTTC
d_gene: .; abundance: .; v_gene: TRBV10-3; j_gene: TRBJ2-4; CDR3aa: CAISESASMGTKNIQYF; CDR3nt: TGTGCCATCAGTGAGTCGGCGTCCATGGGAACCAAAAACATTCAGTACTTC
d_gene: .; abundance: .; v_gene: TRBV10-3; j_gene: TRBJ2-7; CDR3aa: CAIRVGPYEQYF; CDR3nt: TGTGCCATCAGGGTAGGACCCTACGAGCAGTACTTC